This T cell receptor beta chain was profiled in a study of Graves' ophthalmopathy and Graves' hyperthyroidism. This clonotype was counted ten times or more. Germline values: CDR1 MNHEY, CDR2 SMNVEV (reference sequence). V dropped 5 bases and J dropped 3; count of bases not matched to a gene: 6. The CDR3 is 15 amino acids. RNA transcripts provided the template for amplifying TCR beta CDR3 regions. HTBI primers were used in a first-round RT-PCR, which preceded a second-round multiplex PCR. TCRdb re-analysed the multiplex PCR reads in MiXCR, keeping a single row per CDR3 protein. In the table there are approximately 460,000 distinct CDR3 sequences, about 15% of which are singletons.

The sequence was collected from a woman aged 25 to 45 with Graves' ophthalmopathy. The rearrangement links TRBV27 to TRBJ1-5; 8 nucleotides match TRBD1. Sequenced sample: blood. CDR3 DNA sequence: TGTGCCAGCAGTCCCGGACAGGGACTCAATCAGCCCCAGCATTTT. Amino acids: CASSPGQGLNQPQHF.